Here is one T cell receptor beta chain with its context. CDR1 and CDR2 from the germline V gene are SGHTA and FQGNSA. This CDR3 has 15 residues. The data stem from a study of blood T cells in healthy people across ages. The second PCR ran about 6 to 12 cycles with a sample-barcoded 5' primer and J-beta primers. TCRdb reanalysed the 5' RACE reads using MiXCR and keeps one entry per CDR3 protein. The top ten hold roughly 23% of the sample, which has some 1,800,000 distinct CDR3 sequences, about 39% seen once. The genes are TRBV7-2 and TRBJ2-1; TRBD2 is a possible D gene (5 bases). The J call is uncertain, as TRBJ2-7 better fits the DNA end. This TCR was recovered from a human donor in good health. Sequencing was carried out using blood. The CDR3 nucleotides are TGTGCCAGCAGCTTAGCGGCTAGCTCCTACAATGAGCAGTACTTC. Translation gives CASSLAASSYNEQYF.